The next 17 T cell receptor beta chains were all read from a single sample in a study of T cells in localized non-small cell lung cancer. Measured with immunoSEQ multiplex PCR; TCRdb has only the in-frame clones, and not every one. Among tens of thousands of clones, more than 70% were seen once, and the ten largest hold about a tenth. The sequenced sample was peripheral blood, obtained before any cancer treatment. These receptors originate from an older female donor with stage I lung adenocarcinoma.

V gene TRBV5-6 combines with J gene TRBJ1-6; 8 bases align to TRBD1. There are 14 residues in the CDR3. V dropped 5 bases and J dropped 4; count of bases not matched to a gene: 2. Germline CDR1 reads SGHDT; CDR2 reads YYEEEE. DNA of the CDR3: TGTGCCAGCAGACGGACAGGGTATAATTCACCCCTCCACTTT. Encoded protein: CASRRTGYNSPLHF.

The chain has TRBV6-6 and TRBJ1-2; no clear D gene. Per the germline V gene, CDR1 is MNHNY and CDR2 is SVGAGI (reference sequence). The V gene lost 4 bases and the J gene lost 5 bases, with 11 bases spanning the gap. This CDR3 has 13 residues. CDR3 loop: CASSSQWGYGYTF. The CDR3 DNA reads TGTGCCAGCAGTTCACAGTGGGGATATGGCTACACCTTC.

This clone occurred a few times. V usage is TRBV19 and J usage is TRBJ2-3; 7 nucleotides match TRBD2. Germline V lookup: CDR1 LNHDA, CDR2 SQIVND (reference sequence). Trimming cost V 6 bases and J 2 bases; bases outside gene matches: 5. The CDR3 extends over 14 amino acids. DNA of the CDR3: TGTGCCAGTAGCCGCAGCGGGACCACAGATACGCAGTATTTT. Protein: CASSRSGTTDTQYF.

The chain combines TRBV4-3 with TRBJ2-3; TRBD2 might be the D (6 bases). Trimming shortened V by 0 bases and J by 3 bases, and 10 bases separated the two germline ends. The CDR3 extends over 15 amino acids. CDR1 is LGHNA and CDR2 is YSLEER in the germline V gene. The DNA for the CDR3 is TGCGCCAGCAGCCAAGATAGCCGGGAGACAGATACGCAGTATTTT. This gives the protein CASSQDSRETDTQYF.

This chain joins TRBV5-6 and TRBJ1-4, with TRBD1 as a possible D gene (6 bases). V was pared by 4 bases and J by 7 bases, with 14 bases between. Germline V gene lookup returns CDR1 SGHDT and CDR2 YYEEEE. The CDR3 length is 14 residues. CDR3 protein: CASSRGGASEKLFF. In DNA form, the CDR3 reads TGTGCCAGCAGCCGAGGGGGGGCGAGTGAAAAACTGTTTTTT.

This rearrangement joins TRBV30 to TRBJ2-5, with D possibly matching TRBD2 (6 bases). Germline V gene data show CDR1 as GTSNPN and CDR2 as SVGIG (reference sequence). V was trimmed by 5 bases and J by 4 bases, leaving 17 bases between them. CDR3 length: 14 residues. The CDR3 bases are TGTGCCTGGGGGGGAGGCAGGGTGGGAGAGACCCAGTACTTC. As protein: CAWGGGRVGETQYF.

V and J are TRBV11-1 and TRBJ2-7; perhaps TRBD2 as D (5 bases). The CDR3 covers 15 residues. Germline CDR1 is SGHAT and CDR2 is FQDESV (reference sequence). V lost 5 bases and J lost 2, with 16 bases in between. CDR3 bases: TGTGCCAGCAGCCGAGACCCTCCGGGAACCTACGAGCAGTACTTC. Its translation: CASSRDPPGTYEQYF.

A single count supports this clone. The chain has TRBV19 and TRBJ1-1; a possible D gene is TRBD1 (5 bases). The ends were cut back, 10 bases at V and 1 base at J, with 22 bases in the middle. CDR1 is LNHDA and CDR2 is SQIVND in the germline V gene (reference sequence). This CDR3 contains 16 residues. The CDR3 region is CATLPWASQGNTEAFF. CDR3 DNA: TGTGCCACCTTACCCTGGGCATCTCAGGGGAACACTGAAGCTTTCTTT.

This clone was seen more than once but under ten times. The chain couples TRBV5-4 to TRBJ2-2; 8 bases are shared with TRBD1. The trim removed 3 bases at V and 7 bases at J, leaving 5 bases unmatched. The length of the CDR3 is 14 residues. Germline-derived CDR1 and CDR2 are SGHNT and YYREEE (reference sequence). DNA for the CDR3: TGTGCCAGCAGCTCGACAGGGGCGAGCGGGGAGCTGTTTTTT. Its protein product is CASSSTGASGELFF.

The chain couples TRBV19 to TRBJ2-5, with 7 bases identical to TRBD1. Trimming cost V 4 bases and J 4 bases; bases outside gene matches: 6. From germline, CDR1 is LNHDA and CDR2 SQIVND (reference sequence). The length of the CDR3 is 14 residues. CDR3 in DNA: TGTGCCAGTAGTACAAGTCGACAGGGAGAGACCCAGTACTTC. It codes for CASSTSRQGETQYF.

The chain employs TRBV7-8 and TRBJ1-2; 7 bases agree with TRBD1. V lost 1 base to trimming and J lost 2 bases; unmatched junction nucleotides: 10. The CDR3 spans 17 residues. From germline, CDR1 is SGHVS and CDR2 FQNEAQ. This CDR3 is CASSLGLSGRGNYGYTF. CDR3 nucleotides: TGTGCCAGCAGCTTAGGACTATCGGGCAGGGGGAACTATGGCTACACCTTC.

The chain combines TRBV5-4 with TRBJ2-5; D is perhaps TRBD2 (5 bases). The CDR3 extends over 15 amino acids. V lost 4 bases and J 4 bases, leaving 17 bases between the germline ends. CDR1 is SGHNT and CDR2 is YYREEE in the germline V gene (reference sequence). The CDR3 sequence is CASSLRTPGLETQYF. CDR3 sequence (DNA): TGTGCCAGCAGCCTTAGGACTCCAGGTCTAGAGACCCAGTACTTC.

The chain uses TRBV5-6 and TRBJ2-7; D call uncertain. Germline V gene data show CDR1 as SGHDT and CDR2 as YYEEEE. V lost 4 bases to trimming and J lost 3 bases, with 11 bases between them. The CDR3 has 13 residues. This chain's CDR3 is CASSPEGIYEQYF. The CDR3 nucleotides read TGTGCCAGCAGCCCCGAAGGTATCTACGAGCAGTACTTC.

The chain employs TRBV5-6 and TRBJ1-2; D might be TRBD1 (5 bases). V was clipped by 1 base and J by 2 bases, with 15 bases between them. Germline lookup yields CDR1 SGHDT and CDR2 YYEEEE. CDR3 length equals 16 residues. The CDR3 protein is CASSLWAGLPNYGYTF. CDR3 nucleotide sequence: TGTGCCAGCAGCTTGTGGGCAGGGCTGCCCAACTATGGCTACACCTTC.

V and J are TRBV30 and TRBJ1-4, with D maybe TRBD1 (5 bases). CDR3 size: 15 residues. V was cut by 3 bases and J by 7 bases, with 18 bases left in between. Germline loops: CDR1 GTSNPN, CDR2 SVGIG (reference sequence). CDR3 coding DNA: TGTGCCTGGAGCTCCACGGGGCCCGAGGGTGAAAAACTGTTTTTT. Its protein product is CAWSSTGPEGEKLFF.

Only a few counts were recorded for this clone. The J gene is TRBJ2-2, the V gene TRBV27, with D tentatively TRBD2 (5 bases). Germline lookup yields CDR1 MNHEY and CDR2 SMNVEV (reference sequence). The CDR3 totals 14 residues. Trimming removed 6 bases from V and 6 bases from J, with 14 bases in between. The CDR3 reads CASRPTSLAGELFF. CDR3 DNA sequence: TGTGCCAGCAGACCTACTAGTTTAGCCGGGGAGCTGTTTTTT.

This chain links TRBV9 with TRBJ1-1; 8 nucleotides align to TRBD1. Germline loops: CDR1 SGDLS, CDR2 YYNGEE. The CDR3 sequence is 19 residues long. Losses at the gene ends were 0 bases for V and 3 bases for J; bases not matched to a gene: 16. CDR3: CASSVGGLKDREGDTEAFF. Here the CDR3 DNA reads TGTGCCAGCAGCGTAGGAGGACTGAAGGACAGGGAGGGGGACACTGAAGCTTTCTTT.